This paragraph reports one TCR beta chain. Its antigen target is currently unknown. Base qualities are not at hand, and no much larger clone is one base apart. This entry is derived from a study of control samples from healthy donors and cancer patients (dated by TCRdb to the early 2020s). Receptors were amplified or captured by the immunoSEQ multiplex PCR assay. TCRdb carries this immuneACCESS record with in-frame sequences only. Its versions omit some clonotypes, under half of them owing to an unresolved V gene in the studies checked, with the rest unexplained. This sample holds around 150,000 clones; 80% to 90% were observed only once. 1.5% to 2% of the sample belongs to the ten largest clones. Spanning cysteine to phenylalanine, the CDR3 consists of 13 amino acids. Just the 39-base CDR3 DNA is kept, in frame starting at base 1. V and J lose 3 bases and 5 bases, and a span of 10 bases separates them.

This TCR derives from a young man in good health. The specimen sequenced was blood. This sequence uses TRBV12-3 or TRBV12-4 and TRBJ1-2, with the identity of the D gene unclear. The nucleotide sequence is given as TGTGCCAGCAGTTTTGTAAGCGGATATGGCTACACCTTC. Protein translation: CASSFVSGYGYTF.